One and the same sample provided the 18 T cell receptor beta chains below, sequenced in a study of blood T cell repertoires in COVID-19. Some clones are missing from TCRdb's copy, which holds only in-frame ones; the method was immunoSEQ multiplex PCR. The sample has a few hundred thousand clones, approximately 91% seen once. The sequenced material came from PBMCs or T cells enriched from blood (not recorded which). These receptor sequences come from a woman between 40 and 50 years old who had recovered from COVID-19.

The chain has TRBV4-2 and TRBJ2-7, with unresolved D. Trimming cost V 0 bases and J 0 bases, with 9 bases left between them. The CDR3 runs to 15 residues. Germline CDR1 LGHNA, CDR2 YNFKEQ. The CDR3 here is CASSQEYTLSYEQYF. CDR3 coding DNA: TGTGCCAGCAGCCAAGAATACACCCTCTCCTACGAGCAGTACTTC.

The chain recombines TRBV4-3 with TRBJ1-6, with a tentative D call TRBD1 (5 bases). The CDR3 sequence is 16 residues long. V lost 0 bases to trimming and J lost 6 bases, with 12 bases between them. Germline V gene lookup returns CDR1 LGHNA and CDR2 YSLEER. The chain's CDR3 is CASSQEGGGVNSPLHF. The CDR3 DNA follows: TGCGCCAGCAGCCAAGAGGGAGGAGGGGTTAATTCACCCCTCCACTTT.

The gene calls are TRBV14 and TRBJ2-1; D is uncertain. V gave up 8 bases and J gave up 2 bases, with 10 bases separating them. Germline V gives CDR1 SGHDN, CDR2 FVKESK. This CDR3 has 13 amino acids. CDR3 in amino acids: CASGYGAYNEQFF. The CDR3 DNA is TGTGCCAGCGGCTACGGAGCCTACAATGAGCAGTTCTTC. Combining the CDR3 with reference TRBV14 and TRBJ2-1 gives the whole variable domain EAGVTQFPSHSVIEKGQTVTLRCDPISGHDNLYWYRRVMGKEIKFLLHFVKESKQDESGMPNNRFLAERTGGTYSTLKVQPAELEDSGVYFCASGYGAYNEQFFGPGTRLTVL.

The gene calls are TRBV11-3 and TRBJ2-7; 10 nucleotides line up with TRBD2. The V gene's germline CDR1 is SGHNT and CDR2 YENEEA. The CDR3 extends over 15 amino acids. J lost 5 bases, V lost 6 bases, and 10 bases had no gene match. CDR3 nucleotides: TGTGCCAGCAGGCCTAGCGGGAGTGAAATCAACGAGCAGTACTTC. Translation: CASRPSGSEINEQYF.

The J gene is TRBJ1-1, the V gene TRBV5-1; the match to TRBD1 covers 7 bases. The CDR3 loop spans 15 amino acids. Germline V gene lookup returns CDR1 SGHRS and CDR2 YFSETQ. The V and J ends lost 0 bases and 5 bases, in that order; junction bases with no gene match: 7. The CDR3 region is CASSLEGAKRTEAFF. In DNA form, the CDR3 reads TGCGCCAGCAGCTTGGAGGGGGCTAAGAGAACTGAAGCTTTCTTT.

This clone has only one observation. The V gene is TRBV7-9, the J gene TRBJ2-7; unclear D gene. The V gene's germline CDR1 is SEHNR and CDR2 FQNEAQ (reference sequence). This CDR3 has 13 residues. V gave up 5 bases and J gave up 3 bases, with 11 bases separating them. CDR3 sequence: CASSPPSGYEQYF. The CDR3 DNA reads as TGTGCCAGCAGCCCCCCGAGTGGCTACGAGCAGTACTTC.

This chain uses TRBV27 with TRBJ2-7, with TRBD2 matching over 10 bases. Germline assignment: CDR1 MNHEY and CDR2 SMNVEV (reference sequence). This CDR3 has 15 residues. The J segment lost 1 base and the V segment lost 4 bases, leaving 4 bases of the junction unmatched. The CDR3 region is CASSSQTSGSYEQYF. The CDR3 DNA reads TGTGCCAGCAGTTCGCAGACTAGCGGGTCCTACGAGCAGTACTTC.

In nucleotides, the CDR3 is TGTGCCAGCACCCGAGGGGGCAATGAGCAGTTCTTC. It translates to CASTRGGNEQFF. The V gene is TRBV12-3 or TRBV12-4, the J gene TRBJ2-1; D may be TRBD1 (6 bases). This CDR3 is 12 amino acids long. V shed 7 bases and J shed 6 bases, with 10 bases lying between them.

The CDR3 DNA reads as TGCGCCAGCAGCTTTCGACCGGGGGGCTCGTACAATGAGCAGTTCTTC. This sequence encodes CASSFRPGGSYNEQFF. The rearrangement joins TRBV5-1 to TRBJ2-1; a weak D match, TRBD2 (7 bases). The CDR3 loop spans 16 amino acids. Trimming stripped 2 bases from V and 4 bases from J, with 16 bases between. Looked up from germline, CDR1 is SGHRS and CDR2 is YFSETQ.

The chain joins TRBV5-4 to TRBJ1-1, with a tentative D call TRBD1 (5 bases). V shed 4 bases and J shed 4 bases, with 11 bases lying between them. The CDR3 loop spans 13 amino acids. CDR1 is SGHNT and CDR2 is YYREEE in the germline V gene (reference sequence). CDR3 residues: CASSIAGPTEAFF. The CDR3 nucleotides read TGTGCCAGCAGCATCGCAGGGCCCACTGAAGCTTTCTTT.

The chain is built from TRBV11-1 and TRBJ2-1; 8 bases line up with TRBD1. Germline loops: CDR1 SGHAT, CDR2 FQDESV (reference sequence). The CDR3 is made up of 14 amino acids. Unmatched junction bases numbered 3, after V lost 2 bases and J lost 6 bases. CDR3 nucleotides: TGTGCCAGCAGCTTACAGGGGGCGGTCAATGAGCAGTTCTTC. It specifies CASSLQGAVNEQFF. The entire variable domain, with the rest obtained from reference TRBV11-1 and TRBJ2-1, is as follows: EAEVAQSPRYKITEKSQAVAFWCDPISGHATLYWYRQILGQGPELLVQFQDESVVDDSQLPKDRFSAERLKGVDSTLKIQPAELGDSAMYLCASSLQGAVNEQFFGPGTRLTVL.

Written as DNA, the CDR3 is TGTGCCAGCAGCGTAGGTCTGAATGAGCAGTTCTTC. Amino acids: CASSVGLNEQFF. The J gene is TRBJ2-1, the V gene TRBV9, with D unclear. This CDR3 has 12 residues. V gave up 0 bases and J gave up 7 bases, with 5 bases separating them. Germline CDR1 and CDR2: SGDLS and YYNGEE. The whole variable domain, filled in from reference TRBV9 and TRBJ2-1, reads DSGVTQTPKHLITATGQRVTLRCSPRSGDLSVYWYQQSLDQGLQFLIQYYNGEERAKGNILERFSAQQFPDLHSELNLSSLELGDSALYFCASSVGLNEQFFGPGTRLTVL.

This chain uses TRBV24-1 with TRBJ2-7, with a tentative D call TRBD1 (5 bases). The V end was cut by 1 base, the J end by 7 bases, with 7 bases between. The CDR3 is 12 amino acids. CDR1 and CDR2 (germline): KGHDR, SFDVKD. The CDR3 protein is CATSDLGVEQYF. CDR3 nucleotide sequence: TGTGCCACCAGTGATTTAGGGGTTGAGCAGTACTTC.

For the CDR3, the DNA is TGTGCCAGTAGTCCACACCGGGAGGGCCTTAACGAGCAGTACTTC. Its protein product is CASSPHREGLNEQYF. The chain joins TRBV19 to TRBJ2-7, with TRBD2 matching 8 bases. Germline lookup yields CDR1 LNHDA and CDR2 SQIVND (reference sequence). The J segment lost 5 bases and the V segment lost 5 bases, leaving 11 bases of the junction unmatched. The length of the CDR3 is 15 residues.

The chain carries TRBV28 and TRBJ1-1; TRBD1 matches at 8 bases. The CDR3 extends over 15 amino acids. The ends lost 6 bases at V and 3 bases at J; junction bases unmatched: 9. The germline V gene has CDR1 MDHEN and CDR2 SYDVKM. The CDR3 sequence: CASSPRTGWDTEAFF. CDR3 DNA: TGTGCCAGCAGCCCCCGGACAGGGTGGGACACTGAAGCTTTCTTT.

V gene TRBV5-4 combines with J gene TRBJ2-1; 8 positions agree with TRBD2. Germline V gives CDR1 SGHNT, CDR2 YYREEE (reference sequence). The CDR3 is made up of 15 amino acids. Trimming removed 1 base from V and 4 bases from J; junction bases left unmatched: 4. The CDR3 nucleotides read TGTGCCAGCAGCTTGAAGCGGGAGTGGTACAATGAGCAGTTCTTC. Translated, it gives CASSLKREWYNEQFF.

This sequence joins TRBV23-1 and TRBJ1-1; the match to TRBD1 covers 9 bases. Being an ORF, TRBV23-1 has a function that is uncertain. The CDR3 loop spans 21 amino acids. Trimming removed 3 bases from V and 6 bases from J; junction bases left unmatched: 26. The CDR3 here is CASSHPALLMYRGPRGPEAFF. CDR3 bases: TGCGCCAGCAGTCACCCCGCCCTGCTGATGTACAGGGGGCCGAGAGGTCCTGAAGCTTTCTTT.

V usage is TRBV19 and J usage is TRBJ2-5; 12 bases are a match to TRBD2. V dropped 3 bases and J dropped 0; count of bases not matched to a gene: 8. In germline, CDR1 is LNHDA, CDR2 SQIVND (reference sequence). The CDR3 is 18 residues long. CDR3 coding DNA: TGTGCCAGTAGTATCGTACGGACTAGCGGGGCGTACCAAGAGACCCAGTACTTC. It is translated as CASSIVRTSGAYQETQYF.